The 19 T cell receptor beta chains below all came from one sample that was sequenced in a study of blood T cell repertoires in COVID-19. The method was immunoSEQ multiplex PCR; TCRdb's version includes in-frame clones alone and lacks a portion of them. This table holds roughly 130,000 clones, just under 85% found once. Specimen: PBMCs or T cells enriched from blood (not recorded which). The origin of the receptors is a woman aged 50 to 60 with acute COVID-19.

The chain links TRBV27 to TRBJ2-3; TRBD2 aligns across 7 bases. Germline V gene lookup returns CDR1 MNHEY and CDR2 SMNVEV (reference sequence). V lost 4 bases, J lost 4 bases, and 17 bases stayed unmatched. The CDR3 runs 18 residues. For the CDR3, the DNA is TGTGCCAGCAGTTCTAGTAGATCAGCGGGACCCCCTTCAGATACGCAGTATTTT. Protein: CASSSSRSAGPPSDTQYF.

This clone came up a few times. V and J are TRBV2 and TRBJ1-1, with 9 bases that match TRBD1. With V trimmed by 4 bases and J by 7 bases, 4 bases remained unmatched. The CDR3 spans 13 residues. Germline V gene lookup returns CDR1 SNHLY and CDR2 FYNNEI. CDR3 nucleotides: TGTGCCAGCAGTGGCCTGGACAGGGGTGAAGCTTTCTTT. Its protein is CASSGLDRGEAFF. Based on the CDR3 plus reference TRBV2 and TRBJ1-1, the full variable domain is EPEVTQTPSHQVTQMGQEVILRCVPISNHLYFYWYRQILGQKVEFLVSFYNNEISEKSEIFDDQFSVERPDGSNFTLKIRSTKLEDSAMYFCASSGLDRGEAFFGQGTRLTVV.

The V gene is TRBV2, the J gene TRBJ2-1; 8 nucleotides line up with TRBD2. The V segment lost 7 bases and the J segment 9 bases; nucleotides outside the gene matches: 14. The CDR3 consists of 15 residues. The germline V gene has CDR1 SNHLY and CDR2 FYNNEI. CDR3 nucleotide sequence: TGTGCCAGCAAGCCCGCAGCGGGAGAGGGGCGTGAGCAGTTCTTC. Translation: CASKPAAGEGREQFF.

The chain couples TRBV5-6 to TRBJ1-5; 9 bases fit TRBD1. The V gene end was trimmed by 4 bases and the J gene end by 3 bases; junction bases not matched to a gene: 5. The CDR3 is 15 residues long. Looked up from germline, CDR1 is SGHDT and CDR2 is YYEEEE. The CDR3 reads CASSHGTGLNQPQHF. CDR3 sequence (DNA): TGTGCCAGCAGCCACGGGACAGGGCTCAATCAGCCCCAGCATTTT.

This clone was found a few times. This chain joins TRBV5-1 and TRBJ1-2, with D uncertain. This CDR3 has 13 residues. V was cut by 2 bases and J by 4 bases, with 9 bases left in between. Germline V gene lookup returns CDR1 SGHRS and CDR2 YFSETQ. DNA of the CDR3: TGCGCCAGCAGCTTCGGTCAGGTCTATGGCTACACCTTC. Amino acid sequence: CASSFGQVYGYTF.

J is TRBJ1-2 and V is TRBV9, with D uncertain. The germline gives CDR1 SGDLS, CDR2 YYNGEE. The CDR3 loop spans 14 amino acids. V dropped 0 bases and J dropped 0 bases, with 6 bases sitting between them. DNA for the CDR3: TGTGCCAGCAGCGTAGAGGGAGCTAACTATGGCTACACCTTC. Residues: CASSVEGANYGYTF.

The V gene is TRBV7-6, the J gene TRBJ1-2; no definite D call. Germline values: CDR1 SGHVS, CDR2 FNYEAQ. The CDR3 runs to 11 residues. V was cut by 5 bases and J by 8 bases, with 9 bases left in between. The CDR3 region is CASSQVEGYTF. The CDR3 bases are TGTGCCAGCAGCCAAGTAGAAGGCTACACCTTC.

The rearrangement links TRBV6-2 or TRBV6-3 to TRBJ2-1, with D possibly being TRBD1 (5 bases). V lost 2 bases and J 1 base, leaving 12 bases between the germline ends. This CDR3 has 16 residues. CDR1 MNHEY and CDR2 SVGEGT come from the germline V gene. The CDR3 here is CASSYVRQTSYNEQFF. Written as DNA, the CDR3 is TGTGCCAGCAGTTACGTGCGACAGACATCCTACAATGAGCAGTTCTTC.

This clone was counted a single time. The chain employs TRBV7-8 and TRBJ1-1; D is undetermined. V lost 1 base and J 0 bases, leaving 12 bases between the germline ends. The CDR3 is 16 residues long. Germline CDR1 and CDR2: SGHVS and FQNEAQ. CDR3 protein: CASSLVVGLLNTEAFF. In nucleotides, the CDR3 is TGTGCCAGCAGCTTAGTAGTCGGACTGTTGAACACTGAAGCTTTCTTT.

The chain links TRBV30 to TRBJ2-1; possibly TRBD2 for D (6 bases). Trimming shortened V by 3 bases and J by 1 base, and 19 bases separated the two germline ends. The CDR3 has 17 residues. Germline CDR1 and CDR2: GTSNPN and SVGIG (reference sequence). CDR3 bases: TGTGCCTGGAGCGATAGCAAGCGGGTATCGTCCTACAATGAGCAGTTCTTC. Its protein product is CAWSDSKRVSSYNEQFF.

This clone was detected once. The CDR3 sequence is CASSLATGDEYGFF. The CDR3 bases are TGTGCCAGCAGCTTAGCTACAGGGGACGAGTATGGTTTCTTT. This chain links TRBV7-8 with TRBJ1-1, with TRBD1 identical over 7 bases. J gave up 13 bases and V 0 bases, and 11 bases lay outside the gene matches. CDR1 is SGHVS and CDR2 is FQNEAQ in the germline V gene. This CDR3 is built from 14 residues. Looking up the rest from reference TRBV7-8 and TRBJ1-1 gives the full variable domain: GAGVSQSPRYKVAKRGQDVALRCDPISGHVSLFWYQQALGQGPEFLTYFQNEAQLDKSGLPSDRFFAERPEGSVSTLKIQRTQQEDSAVYLCASSLATGDEYGFFGQGTRLTVV.

V usage is TRBV3-1 (or the pseudogene TRBV3-2) and J usage is TRBJ2-1; the match to TRBD2 covers 12 bases. V lost 5 bases, J lost 3 bases, and 5 bases stayed unmatched. The germline gives CDR1 LGHDT, CDR2 YNNKEL (reference sequence). The CDR3 consists of 16 residues. CDR3 DNA sequence: TGTGCCAGCAGCTACGGGACTAGCGGGTTCTACAATGAGCAGTTCTTC. This gives the protein CASSYGTSGFYNEQFF.

CDR3 DNA: TGTGCCAGCAGCTTCGCGGGGGCGGGGAACACTGAAGCTTTCTTT. Encoded protein: CASSFAGAGNTEAFF. The chain uses TRBV11-2 and TRBJ1-1; tentative D call: TRBD1 (6 bases). Trimming removed 3 bases at V and 1 base at J, with 12 bases between. In germline, CDR1 is SGHAT, CDR2 FQNNGV. This CDR3 spans 15 amino acids.

The rearrangement links TRBV6-4 to TRBJ2-3; 9 nucleotides match TRBD1. V shed 7 bases, J shed 0 bases, and the junction held 8 bases outside the gene matches. Germline values: CDR1 MRHNA, CDR2 SNTAGT. The CDR3 totals 16 residues. In DNA, the CDR3 is TGTGCCAGCAAGCTCACAGGGGGCCCGAGCACAGATACGCAGTATTTT. It translates to CASKLTGGPSTDTQYF.

This chain links TRBV29-1 with TRBJ2-1, with 13 bases lining up with TRBD2. Trimming took 7 bases from V and 8 from J; bases not matched to a gene: 8. There are 14 residues in the CDR3. The germline V gene has CDR1 SQVTM and CDR2 ANQGSEA. This CDR3 reads CSAGRTSGSDEQFF. CDR3 in DNA: TGCAGCGCAGGGAGGACTAGCGGGAGCGATGAGCAGTTCTTC.

The chain employs TRBV7-9 and TRBJ2-1; the D is unclear. The CDR3 loop spans 15 amino acids. V lost 5 bases, J lost 0 bases, and 11 bases lay in between. Germline values: CDR1 SEHNR, CDR2 FQNEAQ (reference sequence). CDR3 protein: CASSRPGSSYNEQFF. CDR3 nucleotides: TGTGCCAGCAGCCGCCCAGGTAGCTCCTACAATGAGCAGTTCTTC.

As concerns this clone: A read error may produce the germline difference seen at one junction end. The chain has TRBV15 and TRBJ2-5; 8 bases agree with TRBD2. Germline CDR1 LNHNV, CDR2 YYDKDF (reference sequence). The CDR3 is 12 amino acids. As DNA, the CDR3 is TGTGCCACCAGCAGAGACACCGGGACTAGACACTTC. Its protein product is CATSRDTGTRHF.

The CDR3 nucleotides read TGTGCCAGTAGTATAGATCACGGGAGTAACACAGATACGCAGTATTTT. Protein product: CASSIDHGSNTDTQYF. The V and J genes are TRBV19 and TRBJ2-3; a weak D match, TRBD2 (6 bases). The ends were cut back, 0 bases at V and 2 bases at J, with 12 bases in the middle. The CDR3 is 16 residues long. CDR1 LNHDA and CDR2 SQIVND come from the germline V gene (reference sequence).

V usage is TRBV5-6 and J usage is TRBJ1-4; a possible D gene is TRBD1 (6 bases). Germline assignment: CDR1 SGHDT and CDR2 YYEEEE. The V end lost 5 bases, the J end lost 4 bases, and 9 bases lay between the germline ends. CDR3 length equals 13 residues. This CDR3 reads CASRNRVNEKLFF. DNA of the CDR3: TGTGCCAGCAGGAACAGGGTTAATGAAAAACTGTTTTTT.